The 27 T cell receptor beta chains given below trace back to one sample, sequenced in a study of graft-versus-host responses after intestinal transplantation. What these receptors recognize is not known. Clones were sequenced by immunoSEQ multiplex PCR, and TCRdb holds only the in-frame ones, with some missing. The table shows just under 65,000 clones, with 90% occurring only once. The sequenced sample was unstimulated CD8+ T cells sorted from spleen or lymph node cells, obtained before transplant. These TCRs come from a human donor who was the organ donor for an intestinal transplant.

This rearrangement joins TRBV9 to TRBJ2-5; 9 bases are shared with TRBD2. This CDR3 comprises 15 residues. Germline lookup yields CDR1 SGDLS and CDR2 YYNGEE. V lost 2 bases to trimming and J lost 4 bases; unmatched junction nucleotides: 6. The CDR3 coding sequence is TGTGCCAGCAGCGTTAGCGGGAGCCTAGGAGAGACCCAGTACTTC. Translation: CASSVSGSLGETQYF. Using reference TRBV9 and TRBJ2-5 for the parts outside the CDR3, the full variable domain is DSGVTQTPKHLITATGQRVTLRCSPRSGDLSVYWYQQSLDQGLQFLIQYYNGEERAKGNILERFSAQQFPDLHSELNLSSLELGDSALYFCASSVSGSLGETQYFGPGTRLLVL.

This clone was seen more than once but under ten times. V usage is TRBV7-9 and J usage is TRBJ2-7, with a weak D call TRBD2 (5 bases). V lost 3 bases and J 3 bases, leaving 18 bases between the germline ends. The CDR3 runs to 16 residues. Germline assignment: CDR1 SEHNR and CDR2 FQNEAQ (reference sequence). This chain's CDR3 is CASSLRAGSGYYEQYF. CDR3 nucleotides: TGTGCCAGCAGCTTGAGGGCTGGGAGCGGCTACTACGAGCAGTACTTC.

About this clone itself: Different DNA sequences within this sample yield the same CDR3. The chain uses TRBV9 and TRBJ2-5; D possibly corresponds to TRBD1 (5 bases). V gave up 4 bases and J gave up 0 bases, with 7 bases separating them. The CDR3 totals 13 residues. Germline V gene data show CDR1 as SGDLS and CDR2 as YYNGEE. The CDR3 region has the DNA TGTGCCAGCAGCATGACAGACCAAGAGACCCAGTACTTC. Protein product: CASSMTDQETQYF.

The chain recombines TRBV5-4 with TRBJ2-7, with D perhaps matching TRBD1 (6 bases). This CDR3 comprises 13 residues. Germline V gene sequence: CDR1 SGHNT, CDR2 YYREEE (reference sequence). Deletions cut 4 bases from V and 3 bases from J, with 11 bases between. As DNA, the CDR3 is TGTGCCAGCAGCCCCGACAGGAGCTACGAGCAGTACTTC. Translation: CASSPDRSYEQYF.

This clone was seen more than once but under ten times. The chain couples TRBV2 to TRBJ1-2, with no clear D. Looked up from germline, CDR1 is SNHLY and CDR2 is FYNNEI. This CDR3 spans 14 amino acids. Trimming removed 4 bases at V and 0 bases at J, with 9 bases between. In nucleotides, the CDR3 is TGTGCCAGCAGTGGAGGGCGAGCTAACTATGGCTACACCTTC. Protein: CASSGGRANYGYTF.

The chain combines TRBV7-6 with TRBJ2-1; 8 bases are shared with TRBD1. Trimming at V came to 4 bases and at J to 7 bases, leaving 6 bases not matched to a gene. The CDR3 has 14 residues. The germline V gene encodes CDR1 SGHVS and CDR2 FNYEAQ. In DNA form, the CDR3 reads TGTGCCAGCAGCTCCCGGGACAGGAGGAATGAGCAGTTCTTC. Translation gives CASSSRDRRNEQFF.

V gene TRBV27 combines with J gene TRBJ2-1; D perhaps matches TRBD2 (6 bases). Trimming took off 5 bases at V and 9 bases at J, with 20 bases between the two ends. This CDR3 contains 15 residues. The germline CDR1 and CDR2 sequences are MNHEY and SMNVEV (reference sequence). The CDR3 DNA is TGTGCCAGCAGTCCCACCCGAGCGGGTGATGGTGAGCAGTTCTTC. It is translated as CASSPTRAGDGEQFF.

V usage is TRBV10-1 and J usage is TRBJ2-1; 8 nucleotides align to TRBD2. The ends lost 0 bases at V and 0 bases at J; junction bases unmatched: 1. Germline lookup yields CDR1 WNHNN and CDR2 SYGVQD (reference sequence). This CDR3 region has 16 residues. CDR3 sequence (DNA): TGCGCCAGCAGTGAGTCTACTAGCGGCTCCTACAATGAGCAGTTCTTC. Protein sequence: CASSESTSGSYNEQFF.

Points on this clone: Other DNA sequences in the same sample also yield this CDR3. The chain is built from TRBV27 and TRBJ2-6; D is ambiguous. The CDR3 length is 15 residues. V was trimmed by 4 bases and J by 1 base, leaving 8 bases between them. CDR1 is MNHEY, CDR2 SMNVEV, per germline (reference sequence). CDR3 amino acids: CASSSLLSGANVLTF. The CDR3 bases are TGTGCCAGCAGTTCACTGCTTTCTGGGGCCAACGTCCTGACTTTC.

This chain connects TRBV6-5 to TRBJ2-1; 8 bases align to TRBD2. Per germline, CDR1 MNHEY and CDR2 SVGAGI. The trim removed 2 bases at V and 10 bases at J, leaving 7 bases unmatched. This CDR3 contains 14 residues. CDR3 amino acids: CASSYKAGDREQFF. As DNA, the CDR3 is TGTGCCAGCAGTTACAAAGCGGGAGACCGGGAGCAGTTCTTC.

This rearrangement joins TRBV15 to TRBJ2-6, with no clear D. Germline CDR1 is LNHNV and CDR2 is YYDKDF (reference sequence). V lost 5 bases, J lost 2 bases, and 13 bases lay in between. This CDR3 has 16 amino acids. This CDR3 reads CATSGAPEPGANVLTF. DNA of the CDR3: TGTGCCACCAGCGGTGCCCCGGAGCCTGGGGCCAACGTCCTGACTTTC.

This chain uses TRBV6-1 with TRBJ2-1; the match to TRBD2 covers 9 bases. V shed 4 bases, J shed 2 bases, and the junction held 3 bases outside the gene matches. The germline V gene has CDR1 MNHNS and CDR2 SASEGT. The CDR3 is made up of 15 amino acids. DNA for the CDR3: TGTGCCAGCAGTGCGACTAGCGGAACCTACAATGAGCAGTTCTTC. Amino acid sequence: CASSATSGTYNEQFF.

The sample holds one count of this clone. The chain has TRBV5-8 and TRBJ1-4, with TRBD1 matching 9 bases. Per germline, CDR1 SGHTS and CDR2 YDEGEE. V lost 4 bases, J lost 8 bases, and 12 bases stayed unmatched. The CDR3 runs to 16 residues. In DNA form, the CDR3 reads TGTGCCAGCAGCATACTCCGGGACAGGGAGGACGAAAAACTGTTTTTT. This translates into CASSILRDREDEKLFF.

The rearrangement joins TRBV27 to TRBJ2-1, with D perhaps matching TRBD2 (5 bases). Trimming removed 1 base at V and 2 bases at J, with 15 bases between. CDR3 size: 17 residues. Per germline, CDR1 MNHEY and CDR2 SMNVEV (reference sequence). The CDR3 loop is CASSLLASRTPYNEQFF. CDR3 coding DNA: TGTGCCAGCAGTTTATTGGCTAGCCGTACCCCCTACAATGAGCAGTTCTTC.

V gene TRBV13 combines with J gene TRBJ2-7; a possible D gene is TRBD1 (9 bases). The CDR3 totals 16 residues. V was clipped by 5 bases and J by 3 bases, with 20 bases between them. Per the germline V gene, CDR1 is PRHDT and CDR2 is FYEKMQ (reference sequence). DNA for the CDR3: TGTGCCAGCAGCCTCGGGGGGGGGACAGGGTTCTACGAGCAGTACTTC. Its translation is CASSLGGGTGFYEQYF.

This clone was found a few times. V is TRBV6-1 and J is TRBJ2-1; maybe TRBD2 (6 bases). This CDR3 spans 13 amino acids. V was trimmed by 7 bases and J by 5 bases, leaving 12 bases between them. Per the germline V gene, CDR1 is MNHNS and CDR2 is SASEGT. CDR3: CASNREPHNEQFF. The CDR3, as DNA: TGTGCCAGCAACCGGGAGCCCCACAATGAGCAGTTCTTC.

By share of the sample, this clone is medium-sized. V is TRBV2 and J is TRBJ1-5; no clear D gene. This CDR3 has 15 amino acids. V lost 4 bases and J 0 bases, leaving 10 bases between the germline ends. Per the germline V gene, CDR1 is SNHLY and CDR2 is FYNNEI. The CDR3 bases are TGTGCCAGCAGTGGTCCAGAAAATAGCAATCAGCCCCAGCATTTT. Its protein product is CASSGPENSNQPQHF.

This chain joins TRBV7-4 and TRBJ2-5; 8 nucleotides match TRBD2. Germline V gene sequence: CDR1 SGHVT, CDR2 SQSDAQ. The CDR3 is 15 amino acids. V lost 5 bases, J lost 1 base, and 6 bases stayed unmatched. CDR3 residues: CASSIPGLVQETQYF. The CDR3 coding sequence is TGTGCCAGCAGCATACCGGGACTAGTCCAAGAGACCCAGTACTTC.

The genes are TRBV27 and TRBJ2-7; 14 nucleotides align to TRBD2. The CDR3 runs 16 residues. V lost 3 bases and J lost 3; bases outside the gene matches: 4. From germline, CDR1 is MNHEY and CDR2 SMNVEV (reference sequence). The CDR3, as DNA: TGTGCCAGCAGTTTCCTGACTAGCGGGGGGGGCTACGAGCAGTACTTC. It codes for CASSFLTSGGGYEQYF.

The chain has TRBV9 and TRBJ2-1, with a possible D match to TRBD2 (5 bases). The CDR3 totals 13 residues. The germline V gene has CDR1 SGDLS and CDR2 YYNGEE. V was pared by 1 base and J by 8 bases, with 10 bases between. CDR3 loop: CASSVRTVDEQFF. CDR3 DNA sequence: TGTGCCAGCAGCGTAAGGACTGTGGATGAGCAGTTCTTC. Based on the CDR3 plus reference TRBV9 and TRBJ2-1, the full variable domain is DSGVTQTPKHLITATGQRVTLRCSPRSGDLSVYWYQQSLDQGLQFLIQYYNGEERAKGNILERFSAQQFPDLHSELNLSSLELGDSALYFCASSVRTVDEQFFGPGTRLTVL.

CDR3 DNA: TGTGCCAGCAGTCCCGAAGGCGGGACAGGGGGTACCCACAATGAGCAGTTCTTC. This translates into CASSPEGGTGGTHNEQFF. The chain couples TRBV27 to TRBJ2-1, with 11 bases aligning to TRBD1. This CDR3 region has 18 residues. Germline V CDR1 and CDR2: MNHEY, SMNVEV (reference sequence). Unmatched junction bases numbered 14, after V lost 5 bases and J lost 5 bases.

The V gene is TRBV2, the J gene TRBJ2-1; D is unclear. V was pared by 2 bases and J by 9 bases, with 23 bases between. The CDR3 contains 17 residues. CDR1 and CDR2 (germline): SNHLY, FYNNEI. Here the CDR3 DNA reads TGTGCCAGCAGTGAAAATATCGGCCCCCGGGTGGAAGGTGAGCAGTTCTTC. This sequence encodes CASSENIGPRVEGEQFF.

There are a few counts of this clone. The chain employs TRBV5-4 and TRBJ1-5, with D tentatively TRBD1 (5 bases). Deletions cut 4 bases from V and 4 bases from J, with 18 bases between. The germline gives CDR1 SGHNT, CDR2 YYREEE (reference sequence). This CDR3 is built from 16 residues. CDR3 region: CASSASPQGLNQPQHF. The CDR3 DNA is TGTGCCAGCAGCGCATCCCCCCAGGGCCTAAATCAGCCCCAGCATTTT.

A note on this clone: Other DNA sequences in the same sample also yield this CDR3. The V call is TRBV27, the J call TRBJ2-1; weak D call: TRBD2 (6 bases). The length of the CDR3 is 13 residues. CDR1 MNHEY and CDR2 SMNVEV come from the germline V gene (reference sequence). Trimming took 5 bases from V and 7 from J, leaving 12 bases between them. CDR3 amino acids: CASSLGTLNEQFF. The CDR3 bases are TGTGCCAGCAGTCTTGGGACTCTTAATGAGCAGTTCTTC.

The CDR3 coding sequence is TGTGCCAGCAGTCCGACTCGCAACTCCTACGAGCAGTACTTC. Its protein is CASSPTRNSYEQYF. The rearrangement uses TRBV27 and TRBJ2-7; D is ambiguous. Germline CDR1 MNHEY, CDR2 SMNVEV (reference sequence). The CDR3 length is 14 residues. Trimming took 5 bases from V and 0 from J, leaving 11 bases between them.

The chain employs TRBV6-4 and TRBJ2-3, with 7 positions matching TRBD1. The junction had 3 bases not matched to a gene; V was cut back by 6 bases and J by 0 bases. There are 14 residues in the CDR3. CDR1 and CDR2 from the germline V gene are MRHNA and SNTAGT. The CDR3 nucleotides are TGTGCCAGCAGCAGGGACAGTAGCACAGATACGCAGTATTTT. It codes for CASSRDSSTDTQYF.

The chain employs TRBV6-5 and TRBJ2-2, with D tentatively TRBD1 (5 bases). CDR3 size: 15 residues. Germline loops: CDR1 MNHEY, CDR2 SVGAGI. Trimming took off 2 bases at V and 4 bases at J, with 11 bases between the two ends. Here the CDR3 reads CASSYPGTGTGELFF. The CDR3 DNA reads as TGTGCCAGCAGTTACCCGGGCACAGGCACCGGGGAGCTGTTTTTT.